Shown below are 9 T cell receptor beta chains from a single sample sequenced in a study of blood T cell repertoires in COVID-19. Generated by immunoSEQ multiplex PCR, the TCRdb table keeps only in-frame clones and is missing some. The sample shows about 94,000 clones, 75% to 90% of them seen only once. The specimen sequenced was peripheral blood. Receptors were obtained from a human donor in a cohort sampled during active COVID-19.

V gene TRBV19 combines with J gene TRBJ2-2; D is perhaps TRBD2 (5 bases). The CDR3 is made up of 16 amino acids. With 3 bases removed from V and 5 bases from J, the gap between germline ends came to 16 bases. From germline, CDR1 is LNHDA and CDR2 SQIVND (reference sequence). Here the CDR3 reads CASSIGVAGQTGELFF. In DNA, the CDR3 is TGTGCCAGTAGTATCGGGGTGGCGGGTCAAACCGGGGAGCTGTTTTTT.

This chain uses TRBV5-6 with TRBJ1-3; D unresolved. CDR3 length equals 14 residues. V was trimmed by 7 bases and J by 3 bases, leaving 14 bases between them. The V gene's germline CDR1 is SGHDT and CDR2 YYEEEE. The CDR3 protein is CASYRIALGNTIYF. CDR3 bases: TGTGCCAGCTACCGAATTGCGCTTGGAAACACCATATATTTT.

V gene TRBV10-3 combines with J gene TRBJ2-7, with 9 bases matching TRBD2. CDR3 length: 14 residues. Germline lookup yields CDR1 ENHRY and CDR2 SYGVKD. V was clipped by 10 bases and J by 4 bases; unmatched bases: 11. The CDR3 DNA is TGTGCCACCAGCGGGGCGAGCGGGAGGTACGAGCAGTACTTC. Its translation is CATSGASGRYEQYF.

This chain joins TRBV7-8 and TRBJ1-1; D is unclear. There are 15 residues in the CDR3. The germline V gene has CDR1 SGHVS and CDR2 FQNEAQ. Trimming pared 1 base from V and 1 base from J, leaving 10 bases between. CDR3 nucleotides: TGTGCCAGCAGCTTAGTTAATACAGCGAACACTGAAGCTTTCTTT. Translating gives CASSLVNTANTEAFF.

The chain carries TRBV28 and TRBJ1-6, with D perhaps TRBD1 (6 bases). The V and J ends lost 2 bases and 9 bases respectively, with 14 bases between them. Germline V CDR1 and CDR2: MDHEN, SYDVKM. CDR3 length: 15 amino acids. The CDR3 protein is CASSLGGGASSPLHF. CDR3 sequence (DNA): TGTGCCAGCAGTTTAGGGGGGGGCGCAAGTTCACCCCTCCACTTT.

This rearrangement joins TRBV5-1 to TRBJ2-5; 12 bases align to TRBD2. Germline V lookup: CDR1 SGHRS, CDR2 YFSETQ. The J segment lost 5 bases and the V segment lost 2 bases, leaving 13 bases of the junction unmatched. This CDR3 is built from 18 residues. CDR3 amino acids: CASSFVSLAGGPGETQYF. The DNA for the CDR3 is TGCGCCAGCAGCTTCGTGTCGCTAGCGGGAGGGCCAGGGGAGACCCAGTACTTC.

The V call is TRBV28, the J call TRBJ2-7, with 7 bases that match TRBD1. V trimming: 6 bases; J trimming: 2 bases; junction bases outside the gene matches: 10. The germline gives CDR1 MDHEN, CDR2 SYDVKM. The CDR3 spans 15 residues. CDR3 sequence reads: CASRGDRYTPYEQYF. The CDR3 bases are TGTGCCAGCAGAGGGGACAGATACACCCCCTACGAGCAGTACTTC.

This chain uses TRBV28 with TRBJ2-7, with a weak D call TRBD2 (5 bases). V was shortened by 2 bases and J by 4 bases, with 12 bases between the two germline ends. Germline values: CDR1 MDHEN, CDR2 SYDVKM. The CDR3 totals 14 residues. The CDR3 protein is CASSLRGSRYEQYF. The DNA of the CDR3 is TGTGCCAGCAGTTTAAGAGGGAGTAGGTACGAGCAGTACTTC.

This clone has a handful of counts. The chain has TRBV6-5 and TRBJ2-1; 7 bases match TRBD1. CDR1 is MNHEY and CDR2 is SVGAGI in the germline V gene. Unmatched junction bases numbered 10, after V lost 8 bases and J lost 9 bases. The CDR3 covers 13 residues. Here the CDR3 DNA reads TGTGCCAGCGGTCTAGCATGGGACAGTGAGCAGTTCTTC. It is translated as CASGLAWDSEQFF.